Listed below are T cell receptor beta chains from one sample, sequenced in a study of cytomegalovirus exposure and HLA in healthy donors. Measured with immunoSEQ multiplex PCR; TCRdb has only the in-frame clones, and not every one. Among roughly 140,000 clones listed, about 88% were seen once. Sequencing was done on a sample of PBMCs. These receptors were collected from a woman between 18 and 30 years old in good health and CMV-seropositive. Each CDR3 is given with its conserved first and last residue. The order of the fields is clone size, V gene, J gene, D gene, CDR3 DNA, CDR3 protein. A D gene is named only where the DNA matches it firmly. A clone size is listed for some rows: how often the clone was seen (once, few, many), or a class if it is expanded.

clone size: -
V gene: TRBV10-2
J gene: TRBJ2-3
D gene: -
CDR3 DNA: TGCGCCAGCAGTGAGTCAAGCCCCACAGATACGCAGTATTTT
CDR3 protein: CASSESSPTDTQYF

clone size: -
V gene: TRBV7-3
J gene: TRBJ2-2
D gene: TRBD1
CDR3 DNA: TGTGCCAGCAGCCCATCCGGGACAGACTATACCTCGAACACCGGGGAGCTGTTTTTT
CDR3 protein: CASSPSGTDYTSNTGELFF

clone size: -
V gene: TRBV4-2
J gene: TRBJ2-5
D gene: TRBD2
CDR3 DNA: TGTGCCAGCAGCCAAGATACAGCGGGAGGGGGAGAGACCCAGTACTTC
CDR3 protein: CASSQDTAGGGETQYF

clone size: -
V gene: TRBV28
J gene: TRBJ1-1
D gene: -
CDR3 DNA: TGTGCCAGCACCAATAGGGGGGGGCACACTGAAGCTTTCTTT
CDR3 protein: CASTNRGGHTEAFF

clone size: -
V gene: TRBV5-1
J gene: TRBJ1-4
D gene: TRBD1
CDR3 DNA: TGCGCCAGCAGCTTCGACAGGGGAAATGAAAAACTGTTTTTT
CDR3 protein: CASSFDRGNEKLFF

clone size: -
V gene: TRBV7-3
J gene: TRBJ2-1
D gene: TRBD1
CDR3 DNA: TGTGCCAGCAGCTCGGACTTGCCGGGACAGGGGTACAATGAGCAGTTCTTC
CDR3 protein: CASSSDLPGQGYNEQFF

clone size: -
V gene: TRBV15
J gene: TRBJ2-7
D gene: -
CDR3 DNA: TGTGCCACCAGCAGAGAAAGGGACACTTCGCTTGAGCAGTACTTC
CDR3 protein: CATSRERDTSLEQYF

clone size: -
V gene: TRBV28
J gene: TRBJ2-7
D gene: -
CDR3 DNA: TGTGCCAGCAGTTTAATTGTCCAGTCACAATACGAGCAGTACTTC
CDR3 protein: CASSLIVQSQYEQYF

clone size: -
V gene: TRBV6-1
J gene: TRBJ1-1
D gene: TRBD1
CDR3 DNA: TGTGCCAGCAGCCCCAGGGGGCATATGGACACTGAAGCTTTCTTT
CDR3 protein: CASSPRGHMDTEAFF

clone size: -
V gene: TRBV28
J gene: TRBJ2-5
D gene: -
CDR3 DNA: TGTGCCAGCAGTTTCCTGGGGCCGGAGACCCAGTACTTC
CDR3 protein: CASSFLGPETQYF

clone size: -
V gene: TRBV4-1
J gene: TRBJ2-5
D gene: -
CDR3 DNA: TGCGCCAGCAGCCACAGACAAGAGACCCAGTACTTC
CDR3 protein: CASSHRQETQYF

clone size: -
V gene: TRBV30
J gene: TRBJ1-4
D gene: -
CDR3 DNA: TGTGCCTGGAGCCCCCTGGTTTCGGGGGGCGATGAAAAACTGTTTTTT
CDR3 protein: CAWSPLVSGGDEKLFF

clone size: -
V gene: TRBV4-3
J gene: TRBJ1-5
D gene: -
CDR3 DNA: TGCGCCAGCAGCCAAGATTTTCTTGCTGACGGGGGAGGCAATCAGCCCCAGCATTTT
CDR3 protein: CASSQDFLADGGGNQPQHF

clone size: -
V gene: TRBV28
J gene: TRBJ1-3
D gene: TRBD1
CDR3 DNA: TGTGCCAGCAGTTTATGGACAGGGACTGGAAACACCATATATTTT
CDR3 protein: CASSLWTGTGNTIYF

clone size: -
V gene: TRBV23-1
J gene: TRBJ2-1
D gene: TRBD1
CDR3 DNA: TGCGCCAGCAGTTTACAGGGGGCCAATGAGCAGTTCTTC
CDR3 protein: CASSLQGANEQFF

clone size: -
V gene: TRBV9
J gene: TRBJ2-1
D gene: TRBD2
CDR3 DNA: TGTGCCAGCAGCGTAGGAGCGGGGCCCTACAATGAGCAGTTCTTC
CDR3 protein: CASSVGAGPYNEQFF

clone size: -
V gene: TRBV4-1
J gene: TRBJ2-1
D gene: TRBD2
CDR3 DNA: TGCGCCAGCAGCCAAGATAGCCGGGGGGGAACACACAATGAGCAGTTCTTC
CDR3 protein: CASSQDSRGGTHNEQFF

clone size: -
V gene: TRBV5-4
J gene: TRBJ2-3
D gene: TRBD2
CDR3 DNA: TGTGCCAGCAGGCAAATGCGGGGACTAGCGAACACAGATACGCAGTATTTT
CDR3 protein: CASRQMRGLANTDTQYF

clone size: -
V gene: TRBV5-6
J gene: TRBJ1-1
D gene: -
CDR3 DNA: TGTGCCAGCAGCCCCGTATCATCACGGACTGAAGCTTTCTTT
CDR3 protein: CASSPVSSRTEAFF

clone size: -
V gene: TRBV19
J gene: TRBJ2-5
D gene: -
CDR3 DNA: TGTGCCAGTTTTTGGCCCCCCGACAGGCCATATGGAGAGACCCAGTACTTC
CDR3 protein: CASFWPPDRPYGETQYF

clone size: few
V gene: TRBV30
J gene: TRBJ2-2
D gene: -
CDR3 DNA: TGTGCCTGGTCTCGGAGGGTAACCGGGGAGCTGTTTTTT
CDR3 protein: CAWSRRVTGELFF

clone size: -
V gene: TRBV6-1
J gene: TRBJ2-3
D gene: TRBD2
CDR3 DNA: TGTGCCAGCAGTGTTCTGAGGGCGGGAGGGCCCTCTGGGAGCGCAGATACGCAGTATTTT
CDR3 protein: CASSVLRAGGPSGSADTQYF

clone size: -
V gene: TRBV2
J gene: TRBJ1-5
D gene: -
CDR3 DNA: TGTGCCAGCAGCGCGACGGGAGGAGTGAATCAGCCCCAGCATTTT
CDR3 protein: CASSATGGVNQPQHF

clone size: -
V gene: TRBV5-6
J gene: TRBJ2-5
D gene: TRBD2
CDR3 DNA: TGTGCCAGCAGCTTTCTTCCGGCGGGAGGGGAAGAGACCCAGTACTTC
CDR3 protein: CASSFLPAGGEETQYF

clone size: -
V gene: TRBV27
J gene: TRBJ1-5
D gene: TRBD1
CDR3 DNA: TGTGCCAGCAGTGGGACAGGGCTGGGGTTTTATCAGCCCCAGCATTTT
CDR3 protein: CASSGTGLGFYQPQHF

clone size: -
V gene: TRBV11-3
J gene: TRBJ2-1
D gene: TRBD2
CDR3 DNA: TGTGCCAGCAGCTTAATCCTAGCGGGAGGGTACAATGAGCAGTTCTTC
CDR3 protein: CASSLILAGGYNEQFF

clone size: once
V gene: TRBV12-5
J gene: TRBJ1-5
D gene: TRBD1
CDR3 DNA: TGTGCTAGTGGTTTGACAGGGGCGATCAATCAGCCCCAGCATTTT
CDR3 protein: CASGLTGAINQPQHF

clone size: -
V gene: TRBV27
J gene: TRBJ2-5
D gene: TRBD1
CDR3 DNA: TGTGCCAGCAGTTTAGGACAGGGGCGGGAGACCCAGTACTTC
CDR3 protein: CASSLGQGRETQYF

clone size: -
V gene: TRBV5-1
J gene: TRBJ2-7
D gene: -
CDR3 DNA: TGCGCCAGCAGCTTGCAGGGCCCGACCTACGAGCAGTACTTC
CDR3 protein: CASSLQGPTYEQYF

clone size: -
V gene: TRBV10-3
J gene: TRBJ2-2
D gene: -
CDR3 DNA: TGTGCCATCTCCCGATATAAGGACACCAGCCTCGTAAAGACCGGGGAGCTGTTTTTT
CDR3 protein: CAISRYKDTSLVKTGELFF

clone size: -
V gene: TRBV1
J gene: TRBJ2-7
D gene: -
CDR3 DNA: TGCACCAGCAGCCGGGGGGCTAGCGGCAGGCCCTACGAGCAGTACTTC
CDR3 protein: CTSSRGASGRPYEQYF

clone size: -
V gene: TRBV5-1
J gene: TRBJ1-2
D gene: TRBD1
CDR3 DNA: TGCGCCAGCAGCTTGAGGACAGGGAATGGCTACACCTTC
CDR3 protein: CASSLRTGNGYTF

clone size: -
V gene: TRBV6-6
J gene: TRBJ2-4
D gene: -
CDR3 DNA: TGTGCCAGCAGTACAGGGTTGGAAGGGTCGAACATTCAGTACTTC
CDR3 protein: CASSTGLEGSNIQYF

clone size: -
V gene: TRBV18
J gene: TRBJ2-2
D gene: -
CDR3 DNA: TGTGCCAGCTCACCCCCTCCGGGGGAGCTGTTTTTT
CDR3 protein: CASSPPPGELFF

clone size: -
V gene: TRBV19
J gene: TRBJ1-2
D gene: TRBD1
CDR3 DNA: TGTGCCAGTAGTATCTTGGGACAGGGGGATGGCTACACCTTC
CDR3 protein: CASSILGQGDGYTF

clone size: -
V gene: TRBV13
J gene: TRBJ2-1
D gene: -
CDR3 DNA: TGTGCCAGCAGCTTAAGTCCCTACGCGGGAAGCTCCTACAATGAGCAGTTCTTC
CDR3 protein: CASSLSPYAGSSYNEQFF

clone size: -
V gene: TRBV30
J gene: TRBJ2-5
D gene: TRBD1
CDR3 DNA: TGTGCCTGGTCGGGACAGGACCAAGAGACCCAGTACTTC
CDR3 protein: CAWSGQDQETQYF

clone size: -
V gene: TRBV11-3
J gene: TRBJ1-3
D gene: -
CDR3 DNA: TGTGCCAGCAGCTTGATTTCTTTCTCGGAGGGTACTGGAAACACCATATATTTT
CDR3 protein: CASSLISFSEGTGNTIYF

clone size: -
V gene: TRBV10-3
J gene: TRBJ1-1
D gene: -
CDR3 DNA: TGTGCCATCAGTGACACCTTCGGGTCTGAAGCTTTCTTT
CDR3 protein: CAISDTFGSEAFF

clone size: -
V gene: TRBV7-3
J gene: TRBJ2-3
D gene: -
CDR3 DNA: TGTGCCAGCAGCCAGACAGGGACTAGCACAGATACGCAGTATTTT
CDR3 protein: CASSQTGTSTDTQYF

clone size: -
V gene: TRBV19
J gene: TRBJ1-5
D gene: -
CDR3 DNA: TGTGCCAGTAGTCCAAACGACGGGAATCAGCCCCAGCATTTT
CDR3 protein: CASSPNDGNQPQHF

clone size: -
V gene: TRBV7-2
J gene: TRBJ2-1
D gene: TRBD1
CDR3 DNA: TGTGCCAGTGAGGACAGGGCAATCAATGAGCAGTTCTTC
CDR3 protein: CASEDRAINEQFF

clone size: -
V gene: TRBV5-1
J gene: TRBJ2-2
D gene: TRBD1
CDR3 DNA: TGCGCCAGCAGCTTGACAGGGGATCATACCGGGGAGCTGTTTTTT
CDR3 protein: CASSLTGDHTGELFF

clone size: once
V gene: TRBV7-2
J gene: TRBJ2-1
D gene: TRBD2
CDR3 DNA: TGTGCCAGCAGGCTAGAGGGGCTAGCGGGAGTCGTCTATTACAATGAGCAGTTCTTC
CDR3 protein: CASRLEGLAGVVYYNEQFF